These 18 T cell receptor beta chains were all obtained from the same sample, sequenced in a study of blood T cell repertoires in COVID-19. Generated by immunoSEQ multiplex PCR, the TCRdb table keeps only in-frame clones and is missing some. The data hold approximately 200,000 clones, with 80% to 90% observed a single time. The specimen was peripheral blood. These receptors all stem from a woman between 50 and 59 years old with acute or convalescent COVID-19.

V gene TRBV30 combines with J gene TRBJ1-2; tentative D call: TRBD1 (5 bases). Germline V CDR1 and CDR2: GTSNPN, SVGIG (reference sequence). With 5 bases removed from V and 5 bases from J, the gap between germline ends came to 12 bases. The CDR3 covers 12 residues. The CDR3 coding sequence is TGTGCCTGGGGGCGGGGCCCTTATGGCTACACCTTC. This translates into CAWGRGPYGYTF.

The chain joins TRBV19 to TRBJ2-7; D may be TRBD2 (6 bases). V lost 1 base to trimming and J lost 5 bases, with 12 bases between them. The CDR3 runs to 14 residues. Germline loops: CDR1 LNHDA, CDR2 SQIVND (reference sequence). For the CDR3, the DNA is TGTGCCAGTAGTATAGGCAGGGAGGTCAACGAGCAGTACTTC. Protein sequence: CASSIGREVNEQYF. Together with reference TRBV19 and TRBJ2-7, the CDR3 gives the full variable domain: DGGITQSPKYLFRKEGQNVTLSCEQNLNHDAMYWYRQDPGQGLRLIYYSQIVNDFQKGDIAEGYSVSREKKESFPLTVTSAQKNPTAFYLCASSIGREVNEQYFGPGTRLTVT.

The rearrangement uses TRBV7-9 and TRBJ2-3; TRBD2 is a possible D gene (6 bases). Per germline, CDR1 SEHNR and CDR2 FQNEAQ (reference sequence). This CDR3 is 14 amino acids long. Trimming stripped 5 bases from V and 8 bases from J, with 17 bases between. CDR3 nucleotide sequence: TGTGCCAGCAGCCCGGACTGGGGGGTCGGTACGCAGTATTTT. Its protein product is CASSPDWGVGTQYF.

The J gene is TRBJ2-2, the V gene TRBV20-1; D gene ambiguous. This CDR3 has 11 residues. The V end was cut by 6 bases, the J end by 5 bases, with 7 bases between. Germline CDR1 reads DFQATT; CDR2 reads SNEGSKA (reference sequence). The CDR3: CSAPQTGELFF. CDR3 bases: TGCAGTGCCCCTCAGACCGGGGAGCTGTTTTTT.

The V gene is TRBV5-1, the J gene TRBJ2-7, with 12 bases lining up with TRBD2. Trimming at V came to 4 bases and at J to 5 bases, leaving 7 bases not matched to a gene. The CDR3 has 15 amino acids. CDR1 SGHRS and CDR2 YFSETQ come from the germline V gene. CDR3 nucleotides: TGCGCCAGCAGCGGTCTAGCGGGAGGGGTGGACGAGCAGTACTTC. Protein sequence: CASSGLAGGVDEQYF.

This clone has a single count. V usage is TRBV10-3 and J usage is TRBJ1-5; 8 bases are shared with TRBD1. Germline lookup yields CDR1 ENHRY and CDR2 SYGVKD. J lost 2 bases, V lost 2 bases, and 14 bases had no gene match. The CDR3 consists of 19 residues. The CDR3: CAISELKSGTGPGNQPQHF. CDR3 coding DNA: TGTGCCATCAGTGAGCTAAAATCCGGGACAGGACCGGGCAATCAGCCCCAGCATTTT.

CDR3 residues: CASSEFTGPNYGYTF. As DNA, the CDR3 is TGTGCCAGCAGTGAATTCACAGGCCCTAACTATGGCTACACCTTC. The chain has TRBV6-1 and TRBJ1-2; a weak D match, TRBD1 (5 bases). Trimming took off 2 bases at V and 0 bases at J, with 10 bases between the two ends. Germline CDR1 MNHNS, CDR2 SASEGT. CDR3 length equals 15 residues.

This clone was seen more than once but under ten times. The chain carries TRBV6-2 or TRBV6-3 and TRBJ1-5; the match to TRBD1 covers 7 bases. Germline values: CDR1 MNHEY, CDR2 SVGEGT. V lost 0 bases and J lost 3; bases outside the gene matches: 8. The CDR3 runs 17 residues. The CDR3 DNA reads TGTGCCAGCAGTTACTCGGGCAGGGGGTTTTTCAATCAGCCCCAGCATTTT. Protein product: CASSYSGRGFFNQPQHF.

The genes are TRBV19 and TRBJ2-7; 10 bases line up with TRBD2. The J segment lost 2 bases and the V segment lost 5 bases, leaving 6 bases of the junction unmatched. The CDR3 runs 15 residues. Germline values: CDR1 LNHDA, CDR2 SQIVND (reference sequence). In DNA, the CDR3 is TGTGCCAGTAGTGTGGGACTAGCGAGAGCCTACGAGCAGTACTTC. Encoded protein: CASSVGLARAYEQYF.

V gene TRBV13 combines with J gene TRBJ2-3; TRBD1 is a possible D gene (6 bases). Trimming took off 2 bases at V and 1 base at J, with 13 bases between the two ends. CDR1 is PRHDT and CDR2 is FYEKMQ in the germline V gene (reference sequence). The CDR3 sequence is 16 residues long. The CDR3 region has the DNA TGTGCCAGCAGCTTATTGTCAGGGGCCGGCACAGATACGCAGTATTTT. Its translation: CASSLLSGAGTDTQYF.

The chain has TRBV29-1 and TRBJ2-7; D call uncertain. V dropped 7 bases and J dropped 4 bases, with 14 bases sitting between them. The CDR3 covers 12 residues. CDR1 and CDR2 from the germline V gene are SQVTM and ANQGSEA. This CDR3 is CSGQHDSYEQYF. CDR3 coding DNA: TGCAGCGGCCAGCATGACTCGTACGAGCAGTACTTC.

This CDR3 is CASSQYRGDNEQFF. In DNA form, the CDR3 reads TGTGCCAGCAGCCAGTACAGGGGAGACAATGAGCAGTTCTTC. V gene TRBV7-9 combines with J gene TRBJ2-1; 7 bases are shared with TRBD1. J gave up 5 bases and V 5 bases, and 6 bases lay outside the gene matches. This CDR3 is 14 amino acids long. CDR1 SEHNR and CDR2 FQNEAQ come from the germline V gene (reference sequence). The variable domain in full, with the rest retrieved from reference TRBV7-9 and TRBJ2-1, is DTGVSQNPRHKITKRGQNVTFRCDPISEHNRLYWYRQTLGQGPEFLTYFQNEAQLEKSRLLSDRFSAERPKGSFSTLEIQRTEQGDSAMYLCASSQYRGDNEQFFGPGTRLTVL.

Here the CDR3 DNA reads TGTGCCAGCAGTTACTCGAGAGGGAGGGCCGTCTACGAGCAGTACTTC. It encodes CASSYSRGRAVYEQYF. The chain carries TRBV6-6 and TRBJ2-7; 7 bases agree with TRBD2. Trimming at V came to 0 bases and at J to 3 bases, leaving 8 bases not matched to a gene. Germline CDR1 and CDR2: MNHNY and SVGAGI (reference sequence). This CDR3 is built from 16 residues.

The gene calls are TRBV21-1 and TRBJ2-2; the DNA was not compared with TRBD2, the D call given in the table. TRBV21-1 is flagged as a pseudogene. The CDR3 extends over 19 amino acids. CDR3 bases: TGTGCCAGCAGCAAAGTAGGAGGTAGCGGGAGGGCCAGCACCGGGGAGCTGTTTTTT. As protein: CASSKVGGSGRASTGELFF.

This chain joins TRBV12-5 and TRBJ2-6; D unclear. This CDR3 is 14 amino acids long. Germline CDR1 reads LGHNT; CDR2 reads FRNRAP. Trimming removed 1 base at V and 2 bases at J, with 3 bases between. The CDR3 sequence: CASGLGTGANVLTF. The CDR3 DNA reads as TGTGCTAGTGGTTTGGGTACTGGGGCCAACGTCCTGACTTTC.

V gene TRBV11-3 combines with J gene TRBJ1-1, with TRBD1 matching 8 bases. The CDR3 consists of 14 residues. In germline, CDR1 is SGHNT, CDR2 YENEEA. The junction had 6 bases not matched to a gene; V was cut back by 5 bases and J by 4 bases. The CDR3 loop reads CASSRRTGSTEAFF. Written as DNA, the CDR3 is TGTGCCAGCAGCCGGAGGACAGGGAGCACTGAAGCTTTCTTT.

J is TRBJ2-1 and V is TRBV5-4, with 9 bases that match TRBD1. The CDR3 contains 16 residues. Germline-derived CDR1 and CDR2 are SGHNT and YYREEE (reference sequence). Germline trimming cut 7 bases from V and 1 base from J; bases unmatched to any gene: 9. For the CDR3, the DNA is TGTGCCAGCCAGGGACCGGGACAGGGTTCCTACAATGAGCAGTTCTTC. Amino acids: CASQGPGQGSYNEQFF. Full variable domain (missing parts from reference TRBV5-4 and TRBJ2-1): ETGVTQSPTHLIKTRGQQVTLRCSSQSGHNTVSWYQQALGQGPQFIFQYYREEENGRGNFPPRFSGLQFPNYSSELNVNALELDDSALYLCASQGPGQGSYNEQFFGPGTRLTVL.

J is TRBJ2-7 and V is TRBV10-3; TRBD2 is a possible D gene (6 bases). Germline lookup yields CDR1 ENHRY and CDR2 SYGVKD. There are 13 residues in the CDR3. The ends were cut back, 6 bases at V and 5 bases at J, with 14 bases in the middle. The CDR3 DNA is TGTGCCATCAGCGGGGACTCGGACCACGAGCAGTACTTC. Amino acids: CAISGDSDHEQYF.